These 21 T cell receptor beta chains originate from one sample sequenced in a study of T-cell memory formation after mild COVID-19. A single record per CDR3 protein comes from TCRdb applying MiXCR to the 5' RACE reads. The table includes over 120,000 distinct CDR3 sequences, approximately 21% detected once. The source material was PBMCs or a T cell subset sorted from them (not recorded which). The receptors here all came from an adult woman who had mild COVID-19 (a few samples of this study predate the infection). Cell type and time point are not known.

The chain has TRBV7-8 and TRBJ2-5, with D perhaps given as TRBD1 or TRBD2 (5 bases each). Trimming stripped 5 bases from V and 0 bases from J, with 10 bases between. This CDR3 comprises 14 residues. Germline V gene sequence: CDR1 SGHVS, CDR2 FQNEAQ. The chain's CDR3 is CASSRGRHQETQYF. CDR3 nucleotide sequence: TGTGCCAGCAGCAGGGGACGGCACCAAGAGACCCAGTACTTC.

This chain joins TRBV20-1 and TRBJ2-2; no definite D call. The V gene's germline CDR1 is DFQATT and CDR2 SNEGSKA (reference sequence). The CDR3 is 16 amino acids. The V and J ends lost 0 bases and 2 bases respectively, with 13 bases between them. CDR3 residues: CSAREPRRFNTGELFF. As DNA, the CDR3 is TGCAGTGCTAGAGAACCGCGGCGGTTTAACACCGGGGAGCTGTTTTTT.

The rearrangement joins TRBV7-8 to TRBJ2-2, with D hard to call. The CDR3 loop spans 16 amino acids. The germline V and J ends were trimmed by 1 base and 7 bases, with 16 bases remaining between them. CDR1 and CDR2 (germline): SGHVS, FQNEAQ. The CDR3 protein is CASSLGSQLYVGELFF. Written as DNA, the CDR3 is TGTGCCAGCAGCTTAGGGTCCCAGTTGTATGTCGGGGAGCTGTTTTTT.

There are many counts of this clonotype. This chain joins TRBV4-2 and TRBJ2-5; 10 bases line up with TRBD2. Trimming cost V 1 base and J 3 bases; bases outside gene matches: 8. Germline-derived CDR1 and CDR2 are LGHNA and YNFKEQ. CDR3 length: 17 amino acids. The CDR3 coding sequence is TGTGCCAGCAGCCAAGGCCCCCTGAGCGGGGGGGAAGAGACCCAGTACTTC. It is translated as CASSQGPLSGGEETQYF.

This clonotype was seen many times. The chain uses TRBV7-2 and TRBJ2-7; D is undetermined. CDR3 length: 11 amino acids. CDR1 is SGHTA and CDR2 is FQGNSA in the germline V gene. The V and J ends lost 4 bases and 3 bases respectively, with 4 bases between them. The CDR3 loop reads CASSSYYEQYF. As DNA, the CDR3 is TGTGCCAGCAGCTCCTACTACGAGCAGTACTTC.

The table lists this clonotype with a few counts. This chain joins TRBV11-3 and TRBJ2-2; D gene ambiguous. CDR1 SGHNT and CDR2 YENEEA come from the germline V gene. The CDR3 has 14 residues. Trimming pared 1 base from V and 5 bases from J, leaving 8 bases between. Written as DNA, the CDR3 is TGTGCCAGCAGCTTAGTCGTGCGGACCGGGGAGCTGTTTTTT. Amino acid sequence: CASSLVVRTGELFF.

This clonotype was seen a few times. The chain employs TRBV20-1 and TRBJ1-1, with unresolved D. Trimming stripped 2 bases from V and 4 bases from J, with 14 bases between. CDR1 is DFQATT, CDR2 SNEGSKA, per germline (reference sequence). This CDR3 has 14 amino acids. CDR3 amino acids: CSARLSGLGTEAFF. Here the CDR3 DNA reads TGCAGTGCTAGACTATCCGGGTTGGGCACTGAAGCTTTCTTT.

V usage is TRBV7-9 and J usage is TRBJ2-7, with 8 bases matching TRBD1. In germline, CDR1 is SEHNR, CDR2 FQNEAQ (reference sequence). The V segment lost 6 bases and the J segment 6 bases; nucleotides outside the gene matches: 7. This CDR3 has 13 residues. CDR3 sequence (DNA): TGTGCCAGCAGTCGACAGGGGCGTACCGAGCAGTACTTC. It is translated as CASSRQGRTEQYF.

The V and J genes are TRBV3-1 and TRBJ1-1, with D maybe TRBD1 (5 bases). Deletions cut 9 bases from V and 3 bases from J, with 11 bases between. Germline CDR1 is LGHDT and CDR2 is YNNKEL (reference sequence). This CDR3 contains 12 residues. The CDR3 DNA is TGTGCCAGTGGGGGTAGGGACACTGAAGCTTTCTTT. It codes for CASGGRDTEAFF.

In its sample, this clonotype was seen a few times. The chain joins TRBV9 to TRBJ2-7; D may be TRBD1 or TRBD2 (5 bases each). V was cut by 2 bases and J by 5 bases, with 11 bases left in between. Germline CDR1 and CDR2: SGDLS and YYNGEE. This CDR3 is 13 amino acids long. CDR3 in amino acids: CASSVGPLNEQYF. As DNA, the CDR3 is TGTGCCAGCAGCGTGGGACCGCTGAACGAGCAGTACTTC.

In its sample, this clonotype was seen once. V usage is TRBV7-2 and J usage is TRBJ2-3; D gene unclear. CDR1 is SGHTA and CDR2 is FQGNSA in the germline V gene. The CDR3 covers 13 residues. Trimming stripped 1 base from V and 6 bases from J, with 8 bases between. The CDR3 sequence is CASSLVPGDTQYF. The CDR3 DNA reads TGTGCCAGCAGCTTAGTGCCTGGGGATACGCAGTATTTT.

This chain joins TRBV6-6 and TRBJ2-3, with D possibly being TRBD1 (6 bases). The length of the CDR3 is 14 residues. V lost 0 bases, J lost 6 bases, and 10 bases lay in between. CDR1 and CDR2 (germline): MNHNY, SVGAGI (reference sequence). CDR3 coding DNA: TGTGCCAGCAGTTACTCAACAGGGCGTGATACGCAGTATTTT. It yields the protein CASSYSTGRDTQYF.

The rearrangement links TRBV6-5 to TRBJ2-3; D is uncertain. This CDR3 comprises 16 residues. Germline V gives CDR1 MNHEY, CDR2 SVGAGI. The V gene lost 0 bases and the J gene lost 0 bases, with 10 bases spanning the gap. The CDR3 sequence is CASSYSLGASTDTQYF. CDR3 DNA sequence: TGTGCCAGCAGTTACTCGTTGGGTGCTAGCACAGATACGCAGTATTTT.

This clonotype appeared a few times. This rearrangement joins TRBV18 to TRBJ2-7; D ambiguous. The length of the CDR3 is 12 residues. Germline V CDR1 and CDR2: KGHSH, LQKENI. V was cut by 6 bases and J by 0 bases, with 6 bases left in between. The CDR3 DNA reads as TGTGCCAGCTCTGGTGGCTCCTACGAGCAGTACTTC. Its translation: CASSGGSYEQYF. Full variable domain (missing parts from reference TRBV18 and TRBJ2-7): NAGVMQNPRHLVRRRGQEARLRCSPMKGHSHVYWYRQLPEEGLKFMVYLQKENIIDESGMPKERFSAEFPKEGPSILRIQQVVRGDSAAYFCASSGGSYEQYFGPGTRLTVT.

The table lists this clonotype with a few counts. The CDR3: CASTLRGLDTEAFF. Here the CDR3 DNA reads TGCGCCAGCACCCTGAGGGGCCTTGACACTGAAGCTTTCTTT. This chain links TRBV5-1 with TRBJ1-1, with D perhaps matching TRBD1 (5 bases). Germline-derived CDR1 and CDR2 are SGHRS and YFSETQ. CDR3 length: 14 residues. The V end lost 6 bases, the J end lost 3 bases, and 15 bases lay between the germline ends.

This clonotype was counted a few times. The V and J genes are TRBV7-6 and TRBJ2-3; D gene uncertain. The CDR3 is 14 amino acids. Between the trimmed V and J ends, which lost 5 bases and 1 base, there was a span of 10 bases. Germline CDR1 SGHVS, CDR2 FNYEAQ. The CDR3 region is CASSLSKGTDTQYF. The CDR3 DNA reads TGTGCCAGCAGCCTGAGTAAAGGCACAGATACGCAGTATTTT.

This clonotype appeared a few times. The chain combines TRBV11-2 with TRBJ2-5; D is perhaps TRBD1 (6 bases). The CDR3 extends over 14 amino acids. Between the trimmed V and J ends, which lost 5 bases and 6 bases, there was a span of 16 bases. CDR1 and CDR2 from the germline V gene are SGHAT and FQNNGV. CDR3 DNA: TGTGCCAGCAGCCTTACTGACAGGCACCAGACCCAGTACTTC. Its protein is CASSLTDRHQTQYF.

The V and J genes are TRBV4-3 and TRBJ2-7; D not resolved. The CDR3 consists of 16 residues. Germline V gives CDR1 LGHNA, CDR2 YSLEER. Trimming cost V 0 bases and J 0 bases, with 12 bases left between them. CDR3: CASSQDSQFYSYEQYF. The CDR3 nucleotides read TGCGCCAGCAGCCAAGACAGCCAATTTTACTCCTACGAGCAGTACTTC.

This clonotype was observed a few times. This chain connects TRBV24-1 to TRBJ2-1; the D gene is possibly TRBD2 (6 bases). Germline CDR1 reads KGHDR; CDR2 reads SFDVKD. The CDR3 sequence is 15 residues long. Between the trimmed V and J ends, which lost 4 bases and 7 bases, there was a span of 16 bases. The CDR3 loop reads CATSDPGGVGNEQFF. The DNA for the CDR3 is TGTGCCACCAGTGACCCCGGGGGTGTCGGGAATGAGCAGTTCTTC.

There are a few counts of this clonotype. The V call is TRBV6-5, the J call TRBJ2-5, with 8 bases aligning to TRBD1. Germline CDR1 MNHEY, CDR2 SVGAGI. CDR3 size: 14 residues. V lost 6 bases to trimming and J lost 5 bases; unmatched junction nucleotides: 8. The CDR3 DNA reads as TGTGCCAGCAGGGCGGACAGGGTGGGGGAGACCCAGTACTTC. Protein: CASRADRVGETQYF.

This clonotype showed up just a few times. CDR3 coding DNA: TGTGCCAGCAGCGACCCGGGACGGACCACAGATACGCAGTATTTT. It specifies CASSDPGRTTDTQYF. The chain has TRBV9 and TRBJ2-3; D may be TRBD1 or TRBD2 (5 bases each). Germline V gene data show CDR1 as SGDLS and CDR2 as YYNGEE. With 3 bases removed from V and 2 bases from J, the gap between germline ends came to 13 bases. There are 15 residues in the CDR3.